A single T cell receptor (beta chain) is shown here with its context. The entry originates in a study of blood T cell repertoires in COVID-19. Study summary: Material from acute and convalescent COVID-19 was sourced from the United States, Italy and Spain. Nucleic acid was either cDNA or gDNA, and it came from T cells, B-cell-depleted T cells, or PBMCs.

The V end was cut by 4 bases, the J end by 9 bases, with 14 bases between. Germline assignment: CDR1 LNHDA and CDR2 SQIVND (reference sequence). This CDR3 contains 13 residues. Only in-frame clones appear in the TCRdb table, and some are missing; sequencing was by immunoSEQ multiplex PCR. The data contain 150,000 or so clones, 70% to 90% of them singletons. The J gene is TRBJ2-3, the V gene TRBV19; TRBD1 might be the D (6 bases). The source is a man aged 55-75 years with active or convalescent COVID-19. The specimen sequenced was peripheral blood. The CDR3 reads CASSTGQLGTQYF. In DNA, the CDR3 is TGTGCCAGTAGTACCGGACAGCTCGGCACGCAGTATTTT.